This T cell receptor beta chain was found in a study of blood T cell repertoires in COVID-19. As for the study in general: The samples span acute and convalescent COVID-19 from the United States, Italy and Spain. In each case, the material was cDNA or gDNA derived from T cells, B-cell-depleted T cells, or PBMCs.

With 4 bases removed from V and 7 bases from J, the gap between germline ends came to 20 bases. The CDR3 is made up of 16 amino acids. Germline loops: CDR1 SGHKS, CDR2 YYEKEE (reference sequence). In the authors' workflow: The authors estimated nucleated cell counts from reference gene primer amplification. Assay: immunoSEQ multiplex PCR; the TCRdb copy retains only in-frame clones and omits some. V and J calls and clone size follow that table, whereas D and trimming were derived from the DNA. The sample shows under 300,000 clones, nearly 85% of them seen only once. Remarks on this clone: In the same sample, other DNA sequences code for this CDR3.

What was sequenced was peripheral blood. This TCR came from a human donor in a cohort sampled during active COVID-19. This chain connects TRBV5-5 to TRBJ2-2, with TRBD1 as a possible D gene (6 bases). The CDR3 loop is CASSGARAGVNGELFF. The DNA for the CDR3 is TGTGCCAGCAGCGGGGCTCGGGCAGGGGTCAACGGGGAGCTGTTTTTT.